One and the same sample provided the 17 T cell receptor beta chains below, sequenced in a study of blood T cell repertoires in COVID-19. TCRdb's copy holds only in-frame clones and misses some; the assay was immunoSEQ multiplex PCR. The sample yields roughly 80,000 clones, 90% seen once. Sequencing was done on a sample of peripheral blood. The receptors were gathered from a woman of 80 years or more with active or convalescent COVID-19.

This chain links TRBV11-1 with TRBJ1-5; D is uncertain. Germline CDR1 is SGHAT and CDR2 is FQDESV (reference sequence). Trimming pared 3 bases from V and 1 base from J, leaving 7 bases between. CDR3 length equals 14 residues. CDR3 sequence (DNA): TGTGCCAGCAGCTTGGGCAGCAGCAATCAGCCCCAGCATTTT. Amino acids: CASSLGSSNQPQHF.

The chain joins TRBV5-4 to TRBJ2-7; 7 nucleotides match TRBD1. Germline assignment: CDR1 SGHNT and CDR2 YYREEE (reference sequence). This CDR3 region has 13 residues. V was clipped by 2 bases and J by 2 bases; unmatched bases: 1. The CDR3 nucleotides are TGTGCCAGCAGCTTCCAGGGGGCCTACGAGCAGTACTTC. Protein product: CASSFQGAYEQYF. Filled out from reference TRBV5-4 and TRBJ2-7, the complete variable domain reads ETGVTQSPTHLIKTRGQQVTLRCSSQSGHNTVSWYQQALGQGPQFIFQYYREEENGRGNFPPRFSGLQFPNYSSELNVNALELDDSALYLCASSFQGAYEQYFGPGTRLTVT.

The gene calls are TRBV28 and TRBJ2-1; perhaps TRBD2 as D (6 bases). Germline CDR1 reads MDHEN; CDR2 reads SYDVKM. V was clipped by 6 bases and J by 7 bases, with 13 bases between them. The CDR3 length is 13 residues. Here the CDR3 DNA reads TGTGCCAGCAGGAATACCGGAGGGAATGAGCAGTTCTTC. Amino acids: CASRNTGGNEQFF.

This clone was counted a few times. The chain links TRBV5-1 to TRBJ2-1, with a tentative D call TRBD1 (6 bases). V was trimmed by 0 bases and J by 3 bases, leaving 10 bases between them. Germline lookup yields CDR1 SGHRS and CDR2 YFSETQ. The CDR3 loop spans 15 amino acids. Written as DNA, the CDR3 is TGCGCCAGCAGCTTGGAGACAGGAGACTACAATGAGCAGTTCTTC. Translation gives CASSLETGDYNEQFF.

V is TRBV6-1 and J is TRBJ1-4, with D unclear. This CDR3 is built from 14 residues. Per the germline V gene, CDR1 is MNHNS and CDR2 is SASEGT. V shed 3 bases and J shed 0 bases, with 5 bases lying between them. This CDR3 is CASSDRATNEKLFF. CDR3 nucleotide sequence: TGTGCCAGCAGTGACCGTGCAACTAATGAAAAACTGTTTTTT.

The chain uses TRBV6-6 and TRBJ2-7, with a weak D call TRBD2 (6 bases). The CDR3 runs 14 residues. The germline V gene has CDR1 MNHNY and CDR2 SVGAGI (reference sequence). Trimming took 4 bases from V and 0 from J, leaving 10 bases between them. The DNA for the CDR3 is TGTGCCAGCAGTTCCGGGGGAAGCTCCTACGAGCAGTACTTC. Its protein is CASSSGGSSYEQYF.

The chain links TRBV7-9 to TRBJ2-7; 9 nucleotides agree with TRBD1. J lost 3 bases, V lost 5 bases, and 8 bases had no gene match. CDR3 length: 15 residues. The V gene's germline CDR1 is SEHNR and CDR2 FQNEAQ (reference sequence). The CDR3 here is CASSDGQGPLYEQYF. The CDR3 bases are TGTGCCAGCAGCGATGGACAGGGGCCCCTCTACGAGCAGTACTTC.

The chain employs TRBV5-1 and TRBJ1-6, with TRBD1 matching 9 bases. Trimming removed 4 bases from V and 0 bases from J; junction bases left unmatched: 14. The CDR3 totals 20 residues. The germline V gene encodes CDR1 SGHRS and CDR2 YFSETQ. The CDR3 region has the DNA TGCGCCAGCAGCCCGGGAGTAGGACAGGGGCCTAGCTCCTATAATTCACCCCTCCACTTT. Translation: CASSPGVGQGPSSYNSPLHF.

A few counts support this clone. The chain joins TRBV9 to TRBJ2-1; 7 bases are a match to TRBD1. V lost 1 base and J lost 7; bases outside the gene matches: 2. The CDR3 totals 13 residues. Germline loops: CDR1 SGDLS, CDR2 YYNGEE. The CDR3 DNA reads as TGTGCCAGCAGCGTACTGACAGGGAATGAGCAGTTCTTC. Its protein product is CASSVLTGNEQFF.

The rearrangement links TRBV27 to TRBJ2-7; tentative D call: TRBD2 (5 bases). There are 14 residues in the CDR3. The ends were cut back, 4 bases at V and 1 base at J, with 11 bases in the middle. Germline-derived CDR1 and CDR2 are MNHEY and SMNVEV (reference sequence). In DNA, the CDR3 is TGTGCCAGCAGTTCGTCACTAGGATCCTACGAGCAGTACTTC. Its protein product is CASSSSLGSYEQYF.

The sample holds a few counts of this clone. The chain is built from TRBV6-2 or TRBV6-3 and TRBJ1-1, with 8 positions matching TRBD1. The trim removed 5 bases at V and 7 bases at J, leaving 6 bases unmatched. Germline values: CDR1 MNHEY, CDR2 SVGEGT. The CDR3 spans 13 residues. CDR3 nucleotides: TGTGCCAGCAGTCGGAGGGGACAGGTTGAAGCTTTCTTT. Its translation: CASSRRGQVEAFF.

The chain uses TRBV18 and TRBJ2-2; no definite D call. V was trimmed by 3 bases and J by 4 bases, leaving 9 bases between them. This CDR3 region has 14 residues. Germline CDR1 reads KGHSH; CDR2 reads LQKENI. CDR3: CASSPVASTGELFF. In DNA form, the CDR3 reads TGTGCCAGCTCACCTGTTGCGTCCACCGGGGAGCTGTTTTTT. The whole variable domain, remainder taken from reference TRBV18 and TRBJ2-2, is NAGVMQNPRHLVRRRGQEARLRCSPMKGHSHVYWYRQLPEEGLKFMVYLQKENIIDESGMPKERFSAEFPKEGPSILRIQQVVRGDSAAYFCASSPVASTGELFFGEGSRLTVL.

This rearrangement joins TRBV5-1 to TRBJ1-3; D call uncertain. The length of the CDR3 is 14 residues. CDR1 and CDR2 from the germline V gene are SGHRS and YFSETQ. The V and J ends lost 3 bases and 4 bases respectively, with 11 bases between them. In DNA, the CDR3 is TGCGCCAGCAGCTGGAGGCAGTCAGGAAACACCATATATTTT. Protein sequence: CASSWRQSGNTIYF.

This CDR3 is CASSLPGKVVAGAPHSYEQYF. CDR3 DNA sequence: TGTGCCAGCAGTCTACCCGGAAAGGTGGTAGCGGGGGCCCCTCACTCCTACGAGCAGTACTTC. V and J are TRBV28 and TRBJ2-7, with TRBD2 matching over 9 bases. Trimming at V came to 5 bases and at J to 0 bases, leaving 23 bases not matched to a gene. Per the germline V gene, CDR1 is MDHEN and CDR2 is SYDVKM. The CDR3 runs 21 residues. The variable domain in full, completed from reference TRBV28 and TRBJ2-7, reads DVKVTQSSRYLVKRTGEKVFLECVQDMDHENMFWYRQDPGLGLRLIYFSYDVKMKEKGDIPEGYSVSREKKERFSLILESASTNQTSMYLCASSLPGKVVAGAPHSYEQYFGPGTRLTVT.

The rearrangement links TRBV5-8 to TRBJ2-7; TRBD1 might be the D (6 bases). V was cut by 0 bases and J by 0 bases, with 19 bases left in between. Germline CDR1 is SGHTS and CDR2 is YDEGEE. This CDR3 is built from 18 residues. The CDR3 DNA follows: TGTGCCAGCAGCTTGGGGTCACTACCGGGACATAGCTCCTACGAGCAGTACTTC. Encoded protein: CASSLGSLPGHSSYEQYF.

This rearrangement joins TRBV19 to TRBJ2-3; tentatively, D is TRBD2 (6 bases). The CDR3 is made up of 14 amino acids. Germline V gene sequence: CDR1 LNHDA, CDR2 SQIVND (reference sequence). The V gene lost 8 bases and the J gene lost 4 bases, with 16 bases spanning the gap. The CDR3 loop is CASSSYTSSDTQYF. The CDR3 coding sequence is TGTGCCAGTTCGAGCTACACTAGCTCAGATACGCAGTATTTT.

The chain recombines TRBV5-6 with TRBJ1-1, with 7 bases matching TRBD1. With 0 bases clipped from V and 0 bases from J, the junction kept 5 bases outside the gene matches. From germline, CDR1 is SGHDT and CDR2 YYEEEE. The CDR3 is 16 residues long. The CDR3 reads CASSLVGRGMNTEAFF. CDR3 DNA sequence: TGTGCCAGCAGCTTGGTAGGCAGGGGGATGAACACTGAAGCTTTCTTT.